These T cell receptor beta chains were read from a single sample in a study of control samples from healthy donors and cancer patients. Sequencing was performed with immunoSEQ multiplex PCR; in TCRdb, only in-frame clones are kept and a portion is missing. Of some 49,000 clones listed, 85% to 95% are singletons. Input material: PBMCs. These receptors originate from a man younger than 40 with colorectal cancer. CDR3s include the opening cysteine and the closing phenylalanine or tryptophan. Fields, in order: J gene, V gene, clone size, D gene, CDR3 protein, CDR3 DNA. A D gene is named only where the DNA matches it firmly. Size is omitted from some rows. Given values are once, few, many or a class for expanded clones.

j_call: TRBJ2-1; v_call: TRBV5-5; clone_size: .; d_call: TRBD2; cdr3_aa: CASSLLPGLAWNEQFF; cdr3_nt: TGTGCCAGCTCCCTCCTCCCGGGACTAGCATGGAATGAGCAGTTCTTC
j_call: TRBJ1-5; v_call: TRBV7-2; clone_size: .; d_call: .; cdr3_aa: CASSPEIFSNQPQHF; cdr3_nt: TGTGCCAGCAGCCCCGAAATATTTAGCAATCAGCCCCAGCATTTT
j_call: TRBJ1-2; v_call: TRBV4-1; clone_size: .; d_call: TRBD1; cdr3_aa: CASSPTGTGEAWGYTF; cdr3_nt: TGCGCCAGCAGCCCAACGGGGACAGGGGAGGCATGGGGCTACACCTTC
j_call: TRBJ2-1; v_call: TRBV7-8; clone_size: once; d_call: TRBD2; cdr3_aa: CASLGTSGGRSSYNEQFF; cdr3_nt: TGTGCCAGCCTCGGGACTAGCGGGGGCAGAAGCTCCTACAATGAGCAGTTCTTC
j_call: TRBJ1-2; v_call: TRBV30; clone_size: .; d_call: .; cdr3_aa: CAWSRILYGYTF; cdr3_nt: TGTGCCTGGAGCAGGATACTTTATGGCTACACCTTC
j_call: TRBJ2-7; v_call: TRBV28; clone_size: few; d_call: .; cdr3_aa: CASSQTGTLSYEQYF; cdr3_nt: TGTGCCAGCAGTCAGACCGGGACTCTTTCCTACGAGCAGTACTTC
j_call: TRBJ2-1; v_call: TRBV7-8; clone_size: .; d_call: TRBD1; cdr3_aa: CASSFYGTGGSYNEQFF; cdr3_nt: TGTGCCAGCAGCTTTTATGGGACAGGGGGCTCTTACAATGAGCAGTTCTTC
j_call: TRBJ1-2; v_call: TRBV7-2; clone_size: .; d_call: .; cdr3_aa: CASSYQVANYGYTF; cdr3_nt: TGTGCCAGCAGCTATCAGGTAGCTAACTATGGCTACACCTTC
j_call: TRBJ1-1; v_call: TRBV19; clone_size: .; d_call: TRBD1; cdr3_aa: CASSHSAGGQIWTEAFF; cdr3_nt: TGTGCCAGTAGTCACTCGGCAGGGGGACAAATATGGACTGAAGCTTTCTTT
j_call: TRBJ2-1; v_call: TRBV6-2/TRBV6-3; clone_size: .; d_call: .; cdr3_aa: CASSYPDAPSTSLSREQFF; cdr3_nt: TGTGCCAGCAGTTACCCCGACGCGCCCTCCACTAGCTTGAGTCGTGAGCAGTTCTTC
j_call: TRBJ2-7; v_call: TRBV6-2/TRBV6-3; clone_size: .; d_call: TRBD1; cdr3_aa: CASSYFLDRRYEQYF; cdr3_nt: TGTGCCAGCAGTTACTTTTTGGACAGGAGATACGAGCAGTACTTC
j_call: TRBJ1-5; v_call: TRBV2; clone_size: once; d_call: TRBD1; cdr3_aa: CASTSGQGGEPQHF; cdr3_nt: TGTGCCAGCACCTCGGGACAGGGTGGGGAGCCCCAGCATTTT
j_call: TRBJ1-1; v_call: TRBV12-3/TRBV12-4; clone_size: .; d_call: .; cdr3_aa: CASNTRRRGLAFF; cdr3_nt: TGTGCCAGCAACACCAGGCGTAGGGGCTTAGCTTTCTTT
j_call: TRBJ1-2; v_call: TRBV30; clone_size: once; d_call: .; cdr3_aa: CAWGQLLNYGYTF; cdr3_nt: TGTGCCTGGGGACAGTTACTTAACTATGGCTACACCTTC
j_call: TRBJ2-2; v_call: TRBV19; clone_size: .; d_call: TRBD1; cdr3_aa: CASGDRELGGELFF; cdr3_nt: TGTGCCAGTGGTGACAGGGAGTTAGGCGGGGAGCTGTTTTTT
j_call: TRBJ2-1; v_call: TRBV24-1; clone_size: .; d_call: TRBD2; cdr3_aa: CATSDPSGGYNEQFF; cdr3_nt: TGTGCCACCAGTGACCCTAGCGGGGGCTACAATGAGCAGTTCTTC
j_call: TRBJ1-6; v_call: TRBV7-2; clone_size: .; d_call: .; cdr3_aa: CASSLNRNNSPLHF; cdr3_nt: TGTGCCAGCAGCTTAAACAGGAATAATTCACCCCTCCACTTT
j_call: TRBJ2-2; v_call: TRBV5-4; clone_size: few; d_call: .; cdr3_aa: CASSLSVNTGELFF; cdr3_nt: TGTGCCAGCAGCTTGTCTGTAAACACCGGGGAGCTGTTTTTT
j_call: TRBJ1-1; v_call: TRBV5-8; clone_size: .; d_call: TRBD1; cdr3_aa: CASSLRTGGGNTEAFF; cdr3_nt: TGTGCCAGCAGCCTTCGGACAGGAGGGGGGAACACTGAAGCTTTCTTT
j_call: TRBJ2-7; v_call: TRBV4-1; clone_size: .; d_call: TRBD1; cdr3_aa: CASSQGPTGSSYEQYF; cdr3_nt: TGCGCCAGCAGCCAAGGACCGACAGGGAGCTCCTACGAGCAGTACTTC
j_call: TRBJ1-5; v_call: TRBV18; clone_size: once; d_call: TRBD1; cdr3_aa: CASSLGQGTQPQHF; cdr3_nt: TGTGCCAGCTCACTCGGACAGGGTACTCAGCCCCAGCATTTT
j_call: TRBJ1-1; v_call: TRBV30; clone_size: once; d_call: TRBD1; cdr3_aa: CAWTTGAEAFF; cdr3_nt: TGTGCCTGGACGACAGGGGCTGAGGCTTTCTTT
j_call: TRBJ1-1; v_call: TRBV6-5; clone_size: .; d_call: .; cdr3_aa: CASSSVGLNTEAFF; cdr3_nt: TGTGCCAGCAGTTCTGTGGGTCTGAACACTGAAGCTTTCTTT
j_call: TRBJ2-3; v_call: TRBV4-2; clone_size: .; d_call: .; cdr3_aa: CASSQDRRYTQYF; cdr3_nt: TGTGCCAGCAGCCAAGATAGGAGGTATACGCAGTATTTT